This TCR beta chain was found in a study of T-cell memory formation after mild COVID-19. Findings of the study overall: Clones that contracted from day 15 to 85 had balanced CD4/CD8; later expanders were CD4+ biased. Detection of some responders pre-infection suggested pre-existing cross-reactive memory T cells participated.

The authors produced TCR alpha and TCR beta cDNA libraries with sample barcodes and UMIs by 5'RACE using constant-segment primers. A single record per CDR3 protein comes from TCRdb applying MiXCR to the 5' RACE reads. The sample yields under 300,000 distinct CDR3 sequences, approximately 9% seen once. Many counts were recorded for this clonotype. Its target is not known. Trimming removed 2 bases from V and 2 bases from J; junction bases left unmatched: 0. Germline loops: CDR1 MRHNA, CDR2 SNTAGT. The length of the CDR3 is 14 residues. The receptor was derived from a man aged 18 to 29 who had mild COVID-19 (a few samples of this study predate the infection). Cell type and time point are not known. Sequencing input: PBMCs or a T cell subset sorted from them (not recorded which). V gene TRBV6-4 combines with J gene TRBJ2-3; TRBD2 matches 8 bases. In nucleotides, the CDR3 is TGTGCCAGCAGTGACGGACTAGCCACAGATACGCAGTATTTT. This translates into CASSDGLATDTQYF.